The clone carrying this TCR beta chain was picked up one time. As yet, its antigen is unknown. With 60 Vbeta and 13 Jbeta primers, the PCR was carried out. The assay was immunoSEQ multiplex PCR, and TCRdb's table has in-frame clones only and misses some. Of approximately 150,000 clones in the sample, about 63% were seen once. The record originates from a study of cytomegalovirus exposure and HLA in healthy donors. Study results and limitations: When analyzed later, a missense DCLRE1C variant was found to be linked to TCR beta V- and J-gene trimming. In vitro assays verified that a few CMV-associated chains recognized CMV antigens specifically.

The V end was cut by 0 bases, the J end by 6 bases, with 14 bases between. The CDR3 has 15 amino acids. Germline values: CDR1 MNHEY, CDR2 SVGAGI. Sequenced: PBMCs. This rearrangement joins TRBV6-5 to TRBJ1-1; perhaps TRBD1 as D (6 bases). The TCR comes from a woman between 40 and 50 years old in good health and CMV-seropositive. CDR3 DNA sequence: TGTGCCAGCAGTTACTCGGCCAGGGGAGTGGCTGAAGCTTTCTTT. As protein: CASSYSARGVAEAFF.